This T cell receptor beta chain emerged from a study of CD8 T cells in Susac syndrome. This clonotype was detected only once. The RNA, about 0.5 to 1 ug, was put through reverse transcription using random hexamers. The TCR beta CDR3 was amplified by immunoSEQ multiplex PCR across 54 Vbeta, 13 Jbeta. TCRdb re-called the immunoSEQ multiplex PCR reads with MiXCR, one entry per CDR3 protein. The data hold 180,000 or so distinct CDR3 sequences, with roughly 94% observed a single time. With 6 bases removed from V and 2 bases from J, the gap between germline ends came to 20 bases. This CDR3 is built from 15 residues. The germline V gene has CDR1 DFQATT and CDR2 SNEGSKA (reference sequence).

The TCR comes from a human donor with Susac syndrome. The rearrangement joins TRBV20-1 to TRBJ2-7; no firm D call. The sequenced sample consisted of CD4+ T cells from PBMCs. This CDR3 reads CSATRPDAGTYEQYF. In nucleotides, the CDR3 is TGCAGTGCAACCCGACCCGATGCAGGTACCTACGAGCAGTACTTC.